The clone carrying this T cell receptor beta chain was observed a few times. The data stem from a study of blood T cells in healthy people across ages. Every sample gave at least 5 micrograms of total RNA when it was extracted. Trimming took 4 bases from V and 5 from J, leaving 12 bases between them. CDR3 length: 14 residues. Germline V CDR1 and CDR2: MRHNA, SNTAGT. A sample-barcoded 5' primer and a J-beta primer mix were used in a second PCR of roughly 7 to 11 cycles. Every cDNA molecule bore a tag from a template-switch adaptor containing 12 random nucleotides. TCRdb re-analysed the 5' RACE reads in MiXCR, keeping a single row per CDR3 protein. Of about 670,000 distinct CDR3 sequences in the sample, about 50% were seen once.

The chain couples TRBV6-4 to TRBJ2-1; tentatively, D is TRBD2 (6 bases). The sequence came from a woman older than 75 in good health. What was sequenced was blood. CDR3 in DNA: TGTGCCAGCAGTGCCACCGGGGGAAACAATGAGCAGTTCTTC. It specifies CASSATGGNNEQFF.